The source of this T cell receptor (beta chain) is a study of shared T cell receptors in the human thymus (dated by TCRdb to the early 2020s). General notes on the study: The study examined how self-reactive, shared T-cell receptor alpha chains are generated in the human thymus.

CDR1 and CDR2, looked up from the germline V gene (reference sequence), are LNHNV and YYDKDF. The CDR3 runs 17 residues from the cysteine to the phenylalanine. Only the CDR3 portion is preserved as DNA: 51 bases, with reading frame beginning at the first base. Ends trimmed: V by 1 base, J by 3 bases; bases unmatched to a gene: 8. Comments on this clone: Its antigen is currently not known. Per-nucleotide qualities are absent, and no much larger clonotype sits a single base away.

The library was prepared using the immunoSEQ multiplex PCR assay. TCRdb holds this immuneACCESS table with in-frame rearrangements only. Some clones are missing; in checked studies, unresolved V genes explain under half, and the rest has no known cause. A total of about 660,000 clones appear in this sample, 70% to 90% of them only once. The top ten hold about 0.0094% of the sample. This sample also belongs to another study, concerning human thymus T cells. The second study, in turn, reports: The donors were immunologically healthy infants in Finland who had open corrective cardiac surgery for congenital heart defects. The thymus tissue came from surgical resects taken out during corrective cardiac surgery. Usage of V and J gene segments appeared to be biased in both the thymic and the peripheral blood repertoires. The related research found that thymic TCR repertoires overlapped highly between unrelated individuals. The study characterized TCR alpha and beta repertoires from seven to nine infant thymus samples and a few related peripheral blood samples. Donor ages ranging from about 7 to 250 days were recorded, and 5 or 6 male and a couple of female infants were included in the cohort. Thymocytes were freed from the tissue by mechanical means and kept at -70 degrees C as pellets of 10-30 million cells. A QIAsymphony instrument was used to extract genomic DNA from frozen cell pellets. Using the immunoSEQ multiplex PCR assay, the TCRB and TCRAD loci were amplified from a standardized quantity of quality-controlled genomic DNA. Amplicons spanned the V(D)J region at a length sufficient to cover the CDR3 and identify V and J genes. Amplicon sequencing was performed on an Illumina platform through the commercial immunoSEQ service. Primer bias and sequencing errors were corrected as previously described, and TCRAD and TCRB definitions were based on the IMGT database. The repertoires were analysed using immunoSEQ Analyzer 3.0 and VDJTools for basic statistics, V/J segment usage, diversity estimates, rarefaction and pairwise overlap. Chao1, ChaoE, Efron-Thisted, Shannon and inverse Simpson indices were used to estimate diversity, which was also estimated on datasets down-sampled to the smallest sample. Repertoire overlap was assessed by strict matching of CDR3 nucleotide sequence, V gene and J gene, and clustering was done by Jaccard-based multidimensional scaling. On average, thymus samples gave around 810,000 unique TCRB clonotypes, whereas blood samples gave about 92,000.

Specimen: thymocytes. The TCR originated in a boy in the first two years of life with a congenital heart defect. Donor details come from another sample of the same person, matched by shared clones. The chain is encoded by TRBV15 joined to TRBJ2-5, and TRBD2 aligns with 10 junction nucleotides. The DNA sequence follows: TGTGCCACCAGCAGAGCAATAGCGGGAGGACACAAAGAGACCCAGTACTTC. This yields the protein CATSRAIAGGHKETQYF.